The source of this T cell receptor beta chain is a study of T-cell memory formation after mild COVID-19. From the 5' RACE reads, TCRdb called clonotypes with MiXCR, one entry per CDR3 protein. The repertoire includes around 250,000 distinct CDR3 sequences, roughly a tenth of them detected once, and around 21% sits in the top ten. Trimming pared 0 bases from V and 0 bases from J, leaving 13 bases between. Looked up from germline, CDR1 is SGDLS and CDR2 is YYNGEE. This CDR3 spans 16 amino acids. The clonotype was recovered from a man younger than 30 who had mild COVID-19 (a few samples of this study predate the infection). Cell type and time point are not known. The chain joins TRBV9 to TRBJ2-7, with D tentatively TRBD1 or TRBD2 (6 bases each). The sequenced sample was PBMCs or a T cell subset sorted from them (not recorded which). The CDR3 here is CASSVEGGLGSYEQYV. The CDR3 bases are TGTGCCAGCAGCGTAGAGGGGGGTCTAGGCTCCTACGAGCAGTACGTC.